The clone carrying this TCR beta chain was counted a few times. Its antigen is currently unknown. This specimen comes from a study of post-analysis software for immune sequencing data. Study results and limitations: The normalized Chao1 diversity of multiple sclerosis patients was significantly lower than that of controls.

Built from TCR beta cDNA, the libraries had unique molecular identifiers in them. TCRdb independently ran MiXCR on the PCR reads; one entry per CDR3 protein. The table has about 620,000 distinct CDR3 sequences, roughly 46% seen once; the top ten hold around 1.7%. Sequenced: blood. The clonotype originates from a girl aged 5-17 years with multiple sclerosis.

CDR3 sequence reads: CASSLDPGAGYTF. The CDR3 nucleotides read TGCGCCAGCAGCTTGGATCCCGGGGCCGGCTACACCTTC. The chain is built from TRBV5-1 and TRBJ1-2; possibly TRBD1 for D (5 bases). The germline V gene has CDR1 SGHRS and CDR2 YFSETQ. V gave up 0 bases and J gave up 8 bases, with 11 bases separating them. The CDR3 contains 13 residues.